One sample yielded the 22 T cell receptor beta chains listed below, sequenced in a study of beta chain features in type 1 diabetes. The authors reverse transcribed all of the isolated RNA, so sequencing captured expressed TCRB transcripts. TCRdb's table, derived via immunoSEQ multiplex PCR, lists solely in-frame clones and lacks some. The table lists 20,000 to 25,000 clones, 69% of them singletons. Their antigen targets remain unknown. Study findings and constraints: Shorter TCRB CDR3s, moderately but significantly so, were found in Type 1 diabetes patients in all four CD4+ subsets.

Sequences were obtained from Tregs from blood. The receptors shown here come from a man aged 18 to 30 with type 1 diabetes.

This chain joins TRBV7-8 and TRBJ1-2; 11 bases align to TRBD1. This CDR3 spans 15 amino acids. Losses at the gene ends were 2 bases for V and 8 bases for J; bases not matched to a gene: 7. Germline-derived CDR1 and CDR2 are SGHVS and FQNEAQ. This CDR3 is CASSLTDRGQGGYTF. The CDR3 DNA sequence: TGTGCCAGCAGCTTAACGGACAGGGGGCAAGGGGGCTACACCTTC.

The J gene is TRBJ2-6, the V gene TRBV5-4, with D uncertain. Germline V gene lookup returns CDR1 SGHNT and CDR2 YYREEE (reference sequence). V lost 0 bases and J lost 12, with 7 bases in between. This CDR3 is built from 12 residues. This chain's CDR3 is CASSLVSGVLTF. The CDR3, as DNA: TGTGCCAGCAGCTTGGTATCGGGCGTCCTGACTTTC.

The CDR3 loop reads CASSWRGLGQETQYF. CDR3 sequence (DNA): TGCGCCAGCAGCTGGCGGGGACTAGGGCAAGAGACCCAGTACTTC. The chain is built from TRBV5-1 and TRBJ2-5; 8 bases match TRBD2. CDR3 length equals 15 residues. V dropped 3 bases and J dropped 2; count of bases not matched to a gene: 6. CDR1 is SGHRS, CDR2 YFSETQ, per germline.

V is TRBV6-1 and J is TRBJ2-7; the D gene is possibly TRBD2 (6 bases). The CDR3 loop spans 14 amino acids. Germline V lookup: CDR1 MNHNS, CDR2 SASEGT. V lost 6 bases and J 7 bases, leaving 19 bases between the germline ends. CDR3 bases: TGTGCCAGCAGGCCGGGACTCGGAGCGAGGGAGCAGTACTTC. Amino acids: CASRPGLGAREQYF.

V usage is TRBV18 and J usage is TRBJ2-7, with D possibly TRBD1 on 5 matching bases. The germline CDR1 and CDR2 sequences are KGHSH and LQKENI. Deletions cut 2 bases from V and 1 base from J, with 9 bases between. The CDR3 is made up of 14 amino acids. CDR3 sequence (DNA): TGTGCCAGCTCACCAAGGGGCAGTTCCTACGAGCAGTACTTC. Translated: CASSPRGSSYEQYF.

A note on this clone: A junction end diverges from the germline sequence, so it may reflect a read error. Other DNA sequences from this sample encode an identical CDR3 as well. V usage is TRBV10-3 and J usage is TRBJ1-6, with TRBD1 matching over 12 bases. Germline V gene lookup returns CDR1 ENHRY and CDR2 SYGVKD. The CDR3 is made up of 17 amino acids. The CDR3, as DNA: TGTGCCATCAGTGGCGGGACAGGGGGCTCCTATAATTCCCCCCTCCACTTT. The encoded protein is CAISGGTGGSYNSPLHF.

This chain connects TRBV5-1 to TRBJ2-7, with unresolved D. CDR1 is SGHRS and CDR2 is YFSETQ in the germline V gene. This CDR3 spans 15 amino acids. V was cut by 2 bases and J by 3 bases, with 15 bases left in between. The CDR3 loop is CASSLGHGYHYEQYF. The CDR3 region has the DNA TGCGCCAGCAGCTTAGGTCACGGGTATCACTACGAGCAGTACTTC.

CDR3 bases: TGTGCCAGCACTCCCCGGACTAGCCGGGAGCAGTTCTTC. It is translated as CASTPRTSREQFF. V and J are TRBV7-2 and TRBJ2-1; TRBD2 aligns across 8 bases. Trimming took 7 bases from V and 10 from J; bases not matched to a gene: 9. This CDR3 comprises 13 residues. In germline, CDR1 is SGHTA, CDR2 FQGNSA.

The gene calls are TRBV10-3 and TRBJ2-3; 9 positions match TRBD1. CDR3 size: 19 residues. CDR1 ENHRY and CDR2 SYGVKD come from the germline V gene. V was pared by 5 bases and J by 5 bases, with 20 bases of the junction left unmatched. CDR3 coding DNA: TGTGCCATCAGTCGCAAATCCGCCCCGGGACAGGGAAAGGTAGATACGCAGTATTTT. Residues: CAISRKSAPGQGKVDTQYF.

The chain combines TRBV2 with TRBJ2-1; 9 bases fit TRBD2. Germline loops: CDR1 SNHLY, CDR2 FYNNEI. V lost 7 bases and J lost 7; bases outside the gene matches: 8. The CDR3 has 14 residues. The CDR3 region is CASNRGLARNEQFF. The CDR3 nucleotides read TGTGCCAGCAACAGAGGACTAGCGAGGAATGAGCAGTTCTTC.

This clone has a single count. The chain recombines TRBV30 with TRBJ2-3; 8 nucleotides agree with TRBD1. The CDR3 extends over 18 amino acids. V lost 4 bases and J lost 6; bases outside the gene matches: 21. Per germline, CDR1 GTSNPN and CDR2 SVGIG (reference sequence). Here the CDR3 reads CAWNRDRPHRVGRDTQYF. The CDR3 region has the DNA TGTGCCTGGAACCGGGACAGGCCACACAGGGTGGGGAGGGATACGCAGTATTTT.

CDR3 sequence: CASSASGTSYNEQFF. The DNA for the CDR3 is TGCGCCAGCAGCGCTAGCGGGACCTCCTACAATGAGCAGTTCTTC. V gene TRBV5-1 combines with J gene TRBJ2-1, with TRBD2 matching 9 bases. V shed 4 bases, J shed 0 bases, and the junction held 2 bases outside the gene matches. Germline CDR1 is SGHRS and CDR2 is YFSETQ. This CDR3 contains 15 residues.

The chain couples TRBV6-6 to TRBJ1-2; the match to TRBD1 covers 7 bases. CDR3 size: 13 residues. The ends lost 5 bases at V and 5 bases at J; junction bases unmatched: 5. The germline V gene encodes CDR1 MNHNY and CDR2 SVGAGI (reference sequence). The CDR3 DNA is TGTGCCAGCAGTGTACAGGGGACATATGGCTACACCTTC. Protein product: CASSVQGTYGYTF.

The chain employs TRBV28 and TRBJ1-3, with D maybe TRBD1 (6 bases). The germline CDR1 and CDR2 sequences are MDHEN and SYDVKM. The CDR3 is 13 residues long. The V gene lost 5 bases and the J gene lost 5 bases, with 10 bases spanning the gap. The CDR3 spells CASSARGRNTIYF. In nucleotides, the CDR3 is TGTGCCAGCAGTGCCAGGGGACGAAACACCATATATTTT.

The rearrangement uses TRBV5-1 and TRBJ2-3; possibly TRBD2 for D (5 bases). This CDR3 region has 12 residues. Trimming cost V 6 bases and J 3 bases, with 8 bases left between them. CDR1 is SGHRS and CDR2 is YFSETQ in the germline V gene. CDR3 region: CASKRETDTQYF. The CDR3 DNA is TGCGCCAGCAAGAGGGAAACAGATACGCAGTATTTT.

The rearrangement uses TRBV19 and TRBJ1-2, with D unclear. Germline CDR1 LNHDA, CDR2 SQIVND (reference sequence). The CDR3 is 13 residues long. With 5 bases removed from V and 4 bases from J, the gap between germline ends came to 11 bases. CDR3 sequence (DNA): TGTGCCAGTAGTCCGTCCGTTCTCTATGGCTACACCTTC. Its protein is CASSPSVLYGYTF.

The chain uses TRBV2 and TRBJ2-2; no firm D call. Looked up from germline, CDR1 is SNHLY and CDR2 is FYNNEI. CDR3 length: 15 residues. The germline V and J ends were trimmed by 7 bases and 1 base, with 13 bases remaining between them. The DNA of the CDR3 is TGTGCCAGCACGAATTTACCAGGGAACACCGGGGAGCTGTTTTTT. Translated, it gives CASTNLPGNTGELFF.

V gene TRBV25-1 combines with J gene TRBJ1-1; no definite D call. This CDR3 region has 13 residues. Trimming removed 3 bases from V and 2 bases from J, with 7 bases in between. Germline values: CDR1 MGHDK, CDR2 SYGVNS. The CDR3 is CASSEPGNTEAFF. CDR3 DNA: TGTGCCAGCAGTGAGCCAGGAAACACTGAAGCTTTCTTT.

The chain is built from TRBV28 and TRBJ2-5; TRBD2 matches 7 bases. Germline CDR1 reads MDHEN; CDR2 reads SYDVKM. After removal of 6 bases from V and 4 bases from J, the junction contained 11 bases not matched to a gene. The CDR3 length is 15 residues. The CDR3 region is CASRGGTGGRETQYF. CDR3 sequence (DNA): TGTGCCAGCAGGGGAGGAACTGGCGGGAGAGAGACCCAGTACTTC.

CDR3 DNA: TGTGCCAGCAGCTTAGCGGGACTCCTCTACGAGCAGTACTTC. As protein: CASSLAGLLYEQYF. The J gene is TRBJ2-7, the V gene TRBV11-2, with D possibly TRBD2 on 6 matching bases. V was cut by 1 base and J by 3 bases, with 10 bases left in between. The germline CDR1 and CDR2 sequences are SGHAT and FQNNGV. The CDR3 is 14 residues long.

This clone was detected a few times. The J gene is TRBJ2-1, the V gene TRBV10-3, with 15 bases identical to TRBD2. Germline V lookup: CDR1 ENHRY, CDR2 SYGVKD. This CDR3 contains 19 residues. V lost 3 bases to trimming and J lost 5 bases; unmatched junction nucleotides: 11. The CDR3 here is CAISERPGTSGRRNNEQFF. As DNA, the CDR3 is TGTGCCATCAGTGAACGGCCTGGGACTAGCGGGAGGCGGAACAATGAGCAGTTCTTC.

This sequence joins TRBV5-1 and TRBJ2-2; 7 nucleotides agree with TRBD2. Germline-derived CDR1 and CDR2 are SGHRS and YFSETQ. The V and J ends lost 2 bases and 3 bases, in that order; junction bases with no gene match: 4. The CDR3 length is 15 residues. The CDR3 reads CASSLIRGDTGELFF. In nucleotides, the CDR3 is TGCGCCAGCAGCTTAATCCGGGGGGACACCGGGGAGCTGTTTTTT.